A selection of T cell receptor beta chains follows, all from one sample in a study of glioma-infiltrating T cells. TCRdb reprocessed the multiplex PCR reads via MiXCR and lists one record per CDR3 protein. This repertoire shows roughly 100,000 distinct CDR3 sequences, around 28% found once; its top ten account for roughly 45%. The material sequenced was glioma tissue, nonneoplastic brain tissue, or PBMCs (not recorded which). These receptors were taken from a human donor with low-grade glioma or glioblastoma, undergoing nonglioma brain surgery, or in good health (not recorded which). Each CDR3 is given with its conserved first and last residue. The D gene is left open where the match is weak. Rows give clone size only sometimes, using once, few, many, or a class for an expanded clone.

clone_size: many; j_call: TRBJ1-6; d_call: TRBD1; v_call: TRBV27; cdr3_aa: CASSGQGSPLHF; cdr3_nt: TGTGCCAGCAGCGGACAGGGATCACCCCTCCACTTT
clone_size: .; j_call: TRBJ2-5; d_call: .; v_call: TRBV6-5; cdr3_aa: CASSNTETQYF; cdr3_nt: TGTGCCAGCAGTAACACAGAGACCCAGTACTTC
clone_size: .; j_call: TRBJ2-7; d_call: TRBD2; v_call: TRBV30; cdr3_aa: CASGRDYTYEQYF; cdr3_nt: TGTGCCTCCGGCCGGGACTATACCTACGAGCAGTACTTC
clone_size: .; j_call: TRBJ2-2; d_call: TRBD1; v_call: TRBV3-1; cdr3_aa: CASQRDRDYGELFF; cdr3_nt: TGTGCCAGCCAGCGGGACAGGGATTACGGGGAGCTGTTTTTT
clone_size: many; j_call: TRBJ2-7; d_call: TRBD1; v_call: TRBV6-1; cdr3_aa: CASTQTGTASYEQYF; cdr3_nt: TGTGCCAGCACCCAAACCGGGACAGCTTCCTACGAGCAGTACTTC
clone_size: many; j_call: TRBJ2-3; d_call: .; v_call: TRBV7-9; cdr3_aa: CASSSSITDTQYF; cdr3_nt: TGTGCCAGCAGCTCCTCTATCACAGATACGCAGTATTTT
clone_size: many; j_call: TRBJ2-1; d_call: TRBD2; v_call: TRBV7-2; cdr3_aa: CASSTGTSGGSYNEQFF; cdr3_nt: TGTGCCAGCAGCACAGGGACTAGCGGGGGGTCCTACAATGAGCAGTTCTTC
clone_size: .; j_call: TRBJ2-5; d_call: .; v_call: TRBV11-2; cdr3_aa: CASREGLAETQYF; cdr3_nt: TGTGCCAGCAGAGAGGGGCTAGCAGAGACCCAGTACTTC
clone_size: many; j_call: TRBJ2-7; d_call: .; v_call: TRBV2; cdr3_aa: CASSETRGQGDF; cdr3_nt: TGTGCCAGCAGTGAGACTCGGGGGCAAGGAGACTTC
clone_size: .; j_call: TRBJ2-3; d_call: .; v_call: TRBV29-1; cdr3_aa: CSVTVLDSSTDTQYF; cdr3_nt: TGCAGCGTGACCGTACTAGATTCTAGCACAGATACGCAGTATTTT
clone_size: .; j_call: TRBJ2-7; d_call: TRBD2; v_call: TRBV20-1; cdr3_aa: CSSRDRAGGRYEQYF; cdr3_nt: TGCAGTTCTAGAGATAGGGCGGGGGGCCGCTACGAGCAGTACTTC
clone_size: few; j_call: TRBJ1-5; d_call: .; v_call: TRBV9; cdr3_aa: CASSVGGQGHQPQHF; cdr3_nt: TGTGCCAGCAGCGTAGGGGGTCAGGGACACCAGCCCCAGCATTTT
clone_size: .; j_call: TRBJ1-5; d_call: .; v_call: TRBV27; cdr3_aa: CASSLIGVCGSDQPQHF; cdr3_nt: TGTGCCAGCAGTTTAATCGGCGTGTGTGGTTCGGATCAGCCCCAGCATTTT
clone_size: .; j_call: TRBJ1-1; d_call: .; v_call: TRBV11-1; cdr3_aa: CASSPQYSNTEAFF; cdr3_nt: TGTGCCAGCAGCCCTCAATACTCGAACACTGAAGCTTTCTTT
clone_size: .; j_call: TRBJ2-5; d_call: TRBD2; v_call: TRBV19; cdr3_aa: CASSSGAGAEETLYF; cdr3_nt: TGTGCCAGTAGTAGCGGAGCGGGGGCGGAAGAGACCCTGTACTTC
clone_size: .; j_call: TRBJ2-7; d_call: TRBD2; v_call: TRBV14; cdr3_aa: CASSRQAGAYEQYF; cdr3_nt: TGTGCCAGCAGTCGGCAAGCGGGGGCTTACGAGCAGTACTTC
clone_size: .; j_call: TRBJ2-3; d_call: .; v_call: TRBV11-2; cdr3_aa: CASSLGLYNTQYF; cdr3_nt: TGTGCCAGCAGCTTAGGACTCTACAATACGCAGTATTTT
clone_size: many; j_call: TRBJ2-7; d_call: .; v_call: TRBV7-9; cdr3_aa: CASSPNGAPGEQYF; cdr3_nt: TGTGCCAGCAGCCCCAACGGCGCCCCGGGGGAGCAGTACTTC
clone_size: many; j_call: TRBJ2-3; d_call: TRBD2; v_call: TRBV6-1; cdr3_aa: CASLRGGGTDTQYF; cdr3_nt: TGTGCCAGCCTTCGGGGGGGAGGGACAGATACGCAGTATTTT
clone_size: many; j_call: TRBJ2-2; d_call: .; v_call: TRBV14; cdr3_aa: CASSQQGTGELFF; cdr3_nt: TGTGCCAGCAGCCAACAGGGAACCGGGGAGCTGTTTTTT
clone_size: many; j_call: TRBJ2-7; d_call: .; v_call: TRBV2; cdr3_aa: CASKGEQSYEQYF; cdr3_nt: TGTGCCAGTAAAGGGGAACAGTCCTACGAGCAGTACTTC
clone_size: .; j_call: TRBJ1-6; d_call: TRBD1; v_call: TRBV20-1; cdr3_aa: CSVDSGGSYNSPLHF; cdr3_nt: TGCAGTGTCGACTCAGGGGGCTCCTATAATTCACCCCTCCACTTT